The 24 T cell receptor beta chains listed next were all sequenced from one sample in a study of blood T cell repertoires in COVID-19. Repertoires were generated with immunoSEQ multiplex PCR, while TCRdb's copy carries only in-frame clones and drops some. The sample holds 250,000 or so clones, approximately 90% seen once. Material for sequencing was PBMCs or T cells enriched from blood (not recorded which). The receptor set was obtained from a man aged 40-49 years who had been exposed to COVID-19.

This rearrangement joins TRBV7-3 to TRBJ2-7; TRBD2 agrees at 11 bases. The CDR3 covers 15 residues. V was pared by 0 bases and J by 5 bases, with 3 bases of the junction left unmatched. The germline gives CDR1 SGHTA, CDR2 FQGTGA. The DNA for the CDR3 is TGTGCCAGCAGCTTAACCGGGACTAGCGGCGACGAGCAGTACTTC. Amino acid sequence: CASSLTGTSGDEQYF.

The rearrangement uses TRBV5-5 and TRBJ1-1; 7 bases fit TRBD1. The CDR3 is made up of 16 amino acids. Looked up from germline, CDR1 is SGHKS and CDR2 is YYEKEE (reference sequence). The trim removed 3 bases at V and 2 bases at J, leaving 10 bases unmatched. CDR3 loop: CASSSQGDLFNTEAFF. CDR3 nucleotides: TGTGCCAGCAGCTCCCAGGGGGACCTATTTAACACTGAAGCTTTCTTT.

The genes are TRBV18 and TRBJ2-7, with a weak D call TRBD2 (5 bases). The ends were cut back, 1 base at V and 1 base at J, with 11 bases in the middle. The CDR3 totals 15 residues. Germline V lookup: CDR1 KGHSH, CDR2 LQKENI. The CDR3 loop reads CASSPRLLESYEQYF. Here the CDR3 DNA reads TGTGCCAGCTCACCACGTCTACTAGAGTCCTACGAGCAGTACTTC. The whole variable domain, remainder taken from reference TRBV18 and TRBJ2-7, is NAGVMQNPRHLVRRRGQEARLRCSPMKGHSHVYWYRQLPEEGLKFMVYLQKENIIDESGMPKERFSAEFPKEGPSILRIQQVVRGDSAAYFCASSPRLLESYEQYFGPGTRLTVT.

CDR3 nucleotide sequence: TGTGCCAGCAGCCAACCTAGCGGGAGCACAGATACGCAGTATTTT. Its translation: CASSQPSGSTDTQYF. The chain is built from TRBV14 and TRBJ2-3; 8 nucleotides agree with TRBD2. The CDR3 extends over 15 amino acids. The germline gives CDR1 SGHDN, CDR2 FVKESK. V shed 2 bases, J shed 0 bases, and the junction held 1 base outside the gene matches.

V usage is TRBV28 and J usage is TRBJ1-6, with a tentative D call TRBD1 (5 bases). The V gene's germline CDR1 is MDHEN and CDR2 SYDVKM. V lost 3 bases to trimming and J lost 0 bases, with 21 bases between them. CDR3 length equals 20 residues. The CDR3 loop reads CASSFNERGADRSYNSPLHF. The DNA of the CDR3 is TGTGCCAGCAGTTTCAATGAGCGGGGCGCCGATCGCTCCTATAATTCACCCCTCCACTTT.

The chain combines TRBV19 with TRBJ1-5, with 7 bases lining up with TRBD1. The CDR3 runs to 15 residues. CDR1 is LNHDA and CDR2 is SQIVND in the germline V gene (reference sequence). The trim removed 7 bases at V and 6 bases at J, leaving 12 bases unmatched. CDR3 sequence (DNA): TGTGCCAGTATGTATAGGGGGCAGCGAAGTCAGCCCCAGCATTTT. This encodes CASMYRGQRSQPQHF.

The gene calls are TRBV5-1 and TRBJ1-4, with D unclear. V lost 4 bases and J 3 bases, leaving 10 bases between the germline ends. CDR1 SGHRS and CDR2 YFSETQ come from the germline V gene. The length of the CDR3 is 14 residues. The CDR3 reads CASSLQAPNEKLFF. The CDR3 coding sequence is TGCGCCAGCAGCCTTCAGGCCCCTAATGAAAAACTGTTTTTT.

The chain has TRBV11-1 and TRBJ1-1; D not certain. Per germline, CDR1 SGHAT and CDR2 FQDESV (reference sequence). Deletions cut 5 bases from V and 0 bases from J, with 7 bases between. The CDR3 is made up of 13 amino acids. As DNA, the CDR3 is TGTGCCAGCAGCCGGAGTATGAACACTGAAGCTTTCTTT. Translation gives CASSRSMNTEAFF.

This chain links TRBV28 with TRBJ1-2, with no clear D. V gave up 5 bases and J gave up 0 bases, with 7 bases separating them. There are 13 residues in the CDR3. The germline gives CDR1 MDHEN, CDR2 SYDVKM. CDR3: CASSESTNYGYTF. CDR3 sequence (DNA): TGTGCCAGCAGTGAGTCTACTAACTATGGCTACACCTTC.

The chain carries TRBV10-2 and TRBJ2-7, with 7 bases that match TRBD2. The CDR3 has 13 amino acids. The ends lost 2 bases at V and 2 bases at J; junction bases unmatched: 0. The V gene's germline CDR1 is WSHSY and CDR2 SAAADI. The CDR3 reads CASSEGGAYEQYF. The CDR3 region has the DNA TGCGCCAGCAGTGAGGGGGGGGCCTACGAGCAGTACTTC.

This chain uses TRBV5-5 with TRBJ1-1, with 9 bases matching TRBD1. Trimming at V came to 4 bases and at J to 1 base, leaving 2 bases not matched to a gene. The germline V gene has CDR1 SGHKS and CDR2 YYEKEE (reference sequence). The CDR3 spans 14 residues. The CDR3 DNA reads TGTGCCAGCAGCCGGGGACAGGGGAACACTGAAGCTTTCTTT. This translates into CASSRGQGNTEAFF.

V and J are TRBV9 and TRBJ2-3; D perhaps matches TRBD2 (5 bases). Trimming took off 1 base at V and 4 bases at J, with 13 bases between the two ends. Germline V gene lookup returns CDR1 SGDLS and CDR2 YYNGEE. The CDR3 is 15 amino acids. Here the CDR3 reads CASSVSGLAADTQYF. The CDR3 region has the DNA TGTGCCAGCAGCGTATCGGGGTTGGCGGCAGATACGCAGTATTTT. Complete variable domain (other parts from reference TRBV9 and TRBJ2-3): DSGVTQTPKHLITATGQRVTLRCSPRSGDLSVYWYQQSLDQGLQFLIQYYNGEERAKGNILERFSAQQFPDLHSELNLSSLELGDSALYFCASSVSGLAADTQYFGPGTRLTVL.

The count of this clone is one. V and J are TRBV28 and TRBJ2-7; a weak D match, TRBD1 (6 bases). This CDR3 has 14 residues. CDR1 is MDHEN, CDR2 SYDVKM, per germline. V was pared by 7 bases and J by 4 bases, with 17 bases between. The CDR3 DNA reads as TGTGCCAGCACCAACAGGGCCGAGCAGTACGAGCAGTACTTC. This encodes CASTNRAEQYEQYF.

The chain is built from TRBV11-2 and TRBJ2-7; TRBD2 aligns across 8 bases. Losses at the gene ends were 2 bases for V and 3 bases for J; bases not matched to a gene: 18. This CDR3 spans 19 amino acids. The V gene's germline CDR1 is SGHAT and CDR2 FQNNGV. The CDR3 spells CASSLNMYLPAGVFYEQYF. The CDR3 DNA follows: TGTGCCAGCAGCTTAAATATGTACTTGCCAGCGGGAGTTTTCTACGAGCAGTACTTC.

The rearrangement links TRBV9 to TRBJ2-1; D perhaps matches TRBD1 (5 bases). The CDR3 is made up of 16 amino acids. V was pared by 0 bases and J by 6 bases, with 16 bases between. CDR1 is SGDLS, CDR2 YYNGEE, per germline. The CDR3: CASSVAGRQIGNEQFF. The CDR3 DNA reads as TGTGCCAGCAGCGTAGCCGGAAGACAGATCGGCAATGAGCAGTTCTTC.

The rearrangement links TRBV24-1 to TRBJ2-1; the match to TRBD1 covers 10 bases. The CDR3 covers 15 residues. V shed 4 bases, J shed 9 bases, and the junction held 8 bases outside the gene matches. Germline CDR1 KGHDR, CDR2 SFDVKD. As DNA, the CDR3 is TGTGCCACCAGTGAGTGGGGGACAGGGGCGGGTGAGCAGTTCTTC. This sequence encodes CATSEWGTGAGEQFF.

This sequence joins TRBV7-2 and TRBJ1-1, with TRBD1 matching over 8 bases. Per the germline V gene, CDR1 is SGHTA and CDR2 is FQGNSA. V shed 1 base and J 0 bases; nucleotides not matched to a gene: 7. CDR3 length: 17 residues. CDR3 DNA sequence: TGTGCCAGCAGCTTAGGGAGGACAGGGAAAATGAACACTGAAGCTTTCTTT. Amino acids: CASSLGRTGKMNTEAFF.

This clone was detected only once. Written as DNA, the CDR3 is TGTGCCAGCAGCGTAAGAGGGGGCGTTGGTGAAAAACTGTTTTTT. Amino acid sequence: CASSVRGGVGEKLFF. The gene calls are TRBV9 and TRBJ1-4; 7 nucleotides agree with TRBD1. Germline CDR1 SGDLS, CDR2 YYNGEE. This CDR3 spans 15 amino acids. The J segment lost 7 bases and the V segment lost 1 base, leaving 7 bases of the junction unmatched.

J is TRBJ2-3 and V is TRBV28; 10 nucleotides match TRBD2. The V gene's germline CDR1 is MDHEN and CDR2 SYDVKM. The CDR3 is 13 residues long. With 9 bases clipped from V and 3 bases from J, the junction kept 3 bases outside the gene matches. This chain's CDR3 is CASGTSVTDTQYF. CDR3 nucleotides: TGTGCCAGTGGGACTAGCGTTACAGATACGCAGTATTTT. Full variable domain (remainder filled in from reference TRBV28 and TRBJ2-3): DVKVTQSSRYLVKRTGEKVFLECVQDMDHENMFWYRQDPGLGLRLIYFSYDVKMKEKGDIPEGYSVSREKKERFSLILESASTNQTSMYLCASGTSVTDTQYFGPGTRLTVL.

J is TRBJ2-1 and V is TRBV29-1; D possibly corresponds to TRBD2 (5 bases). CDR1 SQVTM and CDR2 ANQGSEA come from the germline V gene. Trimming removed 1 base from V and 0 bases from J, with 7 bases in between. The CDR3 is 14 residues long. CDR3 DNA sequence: TGCAGCGTTGAAGGTGGGAGCTCCTACAATGAGCAGTTCTTC. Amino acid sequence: CSVEGGSSYNEQFF.

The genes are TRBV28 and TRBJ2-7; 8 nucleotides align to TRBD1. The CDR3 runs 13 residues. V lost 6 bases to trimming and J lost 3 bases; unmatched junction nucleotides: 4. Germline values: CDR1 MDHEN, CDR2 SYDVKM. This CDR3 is CASRRQGHYEQYF. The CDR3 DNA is TGTGCCAGCAGGAGACAGGGGCACTACGAGCAGTACTTC.

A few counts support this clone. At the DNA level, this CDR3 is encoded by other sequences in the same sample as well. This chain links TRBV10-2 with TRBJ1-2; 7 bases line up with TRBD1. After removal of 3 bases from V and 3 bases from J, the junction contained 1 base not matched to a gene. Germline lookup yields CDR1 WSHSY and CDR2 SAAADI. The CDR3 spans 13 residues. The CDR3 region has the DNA TGCGCCAGCAGTGATACAGGGGACTATGGCTACACCTTC. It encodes CASSDTGDYGYTF.

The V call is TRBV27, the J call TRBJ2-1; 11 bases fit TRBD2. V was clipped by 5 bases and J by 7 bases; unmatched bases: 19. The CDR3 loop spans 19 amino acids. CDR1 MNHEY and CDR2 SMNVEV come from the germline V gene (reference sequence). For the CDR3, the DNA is TGTGCCAGCAGTCCATTCGTTTCCGTACTAGCGGGAGTCAAGAATGAGCAGTTCTTC. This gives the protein CASSPFVSVLAGVKNEQFF.

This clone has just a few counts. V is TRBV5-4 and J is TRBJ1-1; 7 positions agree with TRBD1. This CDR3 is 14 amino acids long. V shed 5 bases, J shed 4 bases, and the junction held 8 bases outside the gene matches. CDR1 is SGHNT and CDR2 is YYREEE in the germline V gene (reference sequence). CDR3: CASRAKGARTEAFF. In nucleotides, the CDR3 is TGTGCCAGCAGGGCGAAGGGGGCGCGCACTGAAGCTTTCTTT.